The 28 T cell receptor beta chains reported below all come from one sample, sequenced in a study of T cell repertoires in cytomegalovirus infection. TCRdb redid the calling of the reads with MiXCR, one entry per CDR3 protein. The sample consists of more than 200,000 distinct CDR3 sequences, approximately 10% of them appearing once. Sequencing was performed on PBMCs. The receptor set was obtained from a human donor in good health (CMV status not recorded). Some clones in this sample may be carry-over from other donors' samples.

There are many counts of this clonotype. V is TRBV7-7 and J is TRBJ2-3; 7 bases line up with TRBD2. Trimming removed 1 base from V and 2 bases from J; junction bases left unmatched: 6. The CDR3 length is 16 residues. Germline loops: CDR1 SSHAT, CDR2 FNYEAQ (reference sequence). The CDR3 nucleotides read TGTGCCAGCAGCTTAGTTCCCGGGGGGACCACAGATACGCAGTATTTT. Protein: CASSLVPGGTTDTQYF.

This clonotype was seen repeatedly, ten times or more. The V and J genes are TRBV7-6 and TRBJ2-2; 14 bases map to TRBD2. The CDR3 loop spans 16 amino acids. Germline values: CDR1 SGHVS, CDR2 FNYEAQ. The J segment lost 5 bases and the V segment lost 4 bases, leaving 3 bases of the junction unmatched. The CDR3 DNA reads TGTGCCAGCAGCTCGGGACTAGCGGGAGTGACCGGGGAGCTGTTTTTT. Translating gives CASSSGLAGVTGELFF.

The V and J genes are TRBV28 and TRBJ1-1; TRBD1 agrees at 7 bases. The trim removed 10 bases at V and 0 bases at J, leaving 5 bases unmatched. The CDR3 loop spans 13 amino acids. From germline, CDR1 is MDHEN and CDR2 SYDVKM. This CDR3 is CAISGQMNTEAFF. For the CDR3, the DNA is TGTGCCATTTCGGGACAGATGAACACTGAAGCTTTCTTT.

This clonotype was counted ten times or more. The V call is TRBV12-3 or TRBV12-4, the J call TRBJ1-1; the match to TRBD1 covers 8 bases. The CDR3 extends over 15 amino acids. Trimming took 5 bases from V and 1 from J; bases not matched to a gene: 6. The CDR3 DNA sequence: TGTGCCAGCAGTCCCCGGGACAGGTCGAACACTGAAGCTTTCTTT. It yields the protein CASSPRDRSNTEAFF.

This chain uses TRBV3-1 with TRBJ1-2; D unclear. Trimming stripped 3 bases from V and 7 bases from J, with 9 bases between. Germline CDR1 and CDR2: LGHDT and YNNKEL (reference sequence). This CDR3 contains 12 residues. CDR3 coding DNA: TGTGCCAGCAGCCAGTCAGGTGGTGGCTACACCTTC. Amino acid sequence: CASSQSGGGYTF.

The chain links TRBV7-2 to TRBJ2-7, with 13 bases that match TRBD2. The germline gives CDR1 SGHTA, CDR2 FQGNSA. V lost 0 bases to trimming and J lost 2 bases; unmatched junction nucleotides: 10. This CDR3 spans 19 amino acids. In DNA form, the CDR3 reads TGTGCCAGCAGCTTAGCGTTTGGACTAGCGGGAGTACTCCCCTACGAGCAGTACTTC. Translating it yields CASSLAFGLAGVLPYEQYF. Using reference TRBV7-2 and TRBJ2-7 for the parts outside the CDR3, the full variable domain is GAGVSQSPSNKVTEKGKDVELRCDPISGHTALYWYRQSLGQGLEFLIYFQGNSAPDKSGLPSDRFSAERTGGSVSTLTIQRTQQEDSAVYLCASSLAFGLAGVLPYEQYFGPGTRLTVT.

The rearrangement links TRBV7-9 to TRBJ1-2, with 8 positions matching TRBD1. Germline CDR1 reads SEHNR; CDR2 reads FQNEAQ (reference sequence). J lost 2 bases, V lost 5 bases, and 7 bases had no gene match. The CDR3 has 15 residues. CDR3 in amino acids: CASSPPGQANYGYTF. The DNA of the CDR3 is TGTGCCAGCAGCCCGCCGGGACAGGCCAACTATGGCTACACCTTC.

This clonotype was counted between two and nine times. The chain has TRBV27 and TRBJ1-1; no firm D call. V shed 0 bases and J shed 9 bases, with 14 bases lying between them. CDR3 length: 14 residues. Germline V gives CDR1 MNHEY, CDR2 SMNVEV (reference sequence). The CDR3: CASSLSLGINQAFF. The CDR3 bases are TGTGCCAGCAGTTTATCGTTGGGGATAAATCAAGCTTTCTTT.

This clonotype showed up just a few times. This chain joins TRBV28 and TRBJ1-5; 8 bases match TRBD1. This CDR3 spans 14 amino acids. The germline CDR1 and CDR2 sequences are MDHEN and SYDVKM. Trimming at V came to 5 bases and at J to 7 bases, leaving 7 bases not matched to a gene. The CDR3 region has the DNA TGTGCCAGCAGTGGTGGACAGGGAGGACAGCCCCAGCATTTT. It codes for CASSGGQGGQPQHF.

This clonotype occurred a few times. The DNA for the CDR3 is TGTGCCAGCAGCTTAGATCTAGACAGGGCACGCACTGAAGCTTTCTTT. Its protein product is CASSLDLDRARTEAFF. This rearrangement joins TRBV11-2 to TRBJ1-1; 7 nucleotides align to TRBD1. The junction had 8 bases not matched to a gene; V was cut back by 0 bases and J by 4 bases. Germline CDR1 reads SGHAT; CDR2 reads FQNNGV. The CDR3 consists of 16 residues. The whole variable domain, remainder taken from reference TRBV11-2 and TRBJ1-1, is EAGVAQSPRYKIIEKRQSVAFWCNPISGHATLYWYQQILGQGPKLLIQFQNNGVVDDSQLPKDRFSAERLKGVDSTLKIQPAKLEDSAVYLCASSLDLDRARTEAFFGQGTRLTVV.

This clonotype was seen more than once but under ten times. The rearrangement joins TRBV5-7 to TRBJ2-5; the D gene is possibly TRBD2 (6 bases). TRBV5-7 is treated as an ORF (open reading frame) with a function not yet certain. V was shortened by 1 base and J by 5 bases, with 24 bases between the two germline ends. The CDR3 is made up of 18 amino acids. The CDR3 here is CASSLKIPPGEVWETQYF. The CDR3 bases are TGTGCCAGCAGCTTGAAGATTCCTCCGGGGGAGGTATGGGAGACCCAGTACTTC.

This clonotype was found a few times. The chain combines TRBV19 with TRBJ1-1; TRBD1 is a possible D gene (6 bases). V lost 10 bases and J 1 base, leaving 13 bases between the germline ends. Germline V gene sequence: CDR1 LNHDA, CDR2 SQIVND (reference sequence). The CDR3 contains 13 residues. The CDR3 DNA reads as TGTGCCACCTGCCGGGGGGCGAACACTGAAGCTTTCTTT. Translation gives CATCRGANTEAFF.

This clonotype was found a few times. V is TRBV5-4 and J is TRBJ1-2; D might be TRBD1 (6 bases). In germline, CDR1 is SGHNT, CDR2 YYREEE (reference sequence). This CDR3 spans 14 amino acids. V was trimmed by 0 bases and J by 8 bases, leaving 14 bases between them. CDR3 bases: TGTGCCAGCAGCTTGGCGGCAGGGGATGGGGGCTACACCTTC. Encoded protein: CASSLAAGDGGYTF.

This clonotype occurred many times. CDR3 loop: CASSRATSYGYTF. The CDR3 DNA reads as TGTGCCAGTAGTCGAGCTACAAGTTATGGCTACACCTTC. The rearrangement links TRBV19 to TRBJ1-2, with D unclear. The CDR3 runs 13 residues. Trimming removed 5 bases at V and 5 bases at J, with 12 bases between. CDR1 LNHDA and CDR2 SQIVND come from the germline V gene (reference sequence).

Of note for this clonotype: A much larger clone lies one base from this, so it may be a read error. V is TRBV14 and J is TRBJ2-1; the D gene is possibly TRBD2 (5 bases). The CDR3 contains 17 residues. Germline-derived CDR1 and CDR2 are SGHDN and FVKESK. The DNA for the CDR3 is TGTGCCAGCAGCCCTGAAGGAGGACGCCCTCGGTACAATGAGGAGTTCTTC. The encoded protein is CASSPEGGRPRYNEEFF.

At least ten counts were recorded for this clonotype. The chain links TRBV28 to TRBJ2-1, with 14 bases that match TRBD2. J gave up 12 bases and V 6 bases, and 4 bases lay outside the gene matches. The CDR3 consists of 13 residues. Germline loops: CDR1 MDHEN, CDR2 SYDVKM. The CDR3 bases are TGTGCCAGCAGACCAGGACTAGCGGGGGGGCAGTTCTTC. It yields the protein CASRPGLAGGQFF.

Ten or more counts support this clonotype. The rearrangement uses TRBV7-8 and TRBJ2-1, with 7 bases that match TRBD1. The CDR3 has 16 residues. V shed 5 bases, J shed 9 bases, and the junction held 16 bases outside the gene matches. CDR1 and CDR2 (germline): SGHVS, FQNEAQ. This chain's CDR3 is CASSPRDSPPVVEQFF. In DNA, the CDR3 is TGTGCCAGCAGCCCAAGGGACAGCCCTCCGGTGGTTGAGCAGTTCTTC. The complete variable domain, with remaining parts taken from reference TRBV7-8 and TRBJ2-1, reads GAGVSQSPRYKVAKRGQDVALRCDPISGHVSLFWYQQALGQGPEFLTYFQNEAQLDKSGLPSDRFFAERPEGSVSTLKIQRTQQEDSAVYLCASSPRDSPPVVEQFFGPGTRLTVL.

This clonotype was recorded many times. The V call is TRBV19, the J call TRBJ2-2, with 9 bases lining up with TRBD2. This CDR3 has 15 residues. Germline values: CDR1 LNHDA, CDR2 SQIVND (reference sequence). J lost 7 bases, V lost 5 bases, and 8 bases had no gene match. CDR3 nucleotides: TGTGCCAGTAGTCTGACCGCGGGGGGGGTCGGGGAGCTGTTTTTT. Protein sequence: CASSLTAGGVGELFF.

There are a few counts of this clonotype. The rearrangement links TRBV18 to TRBJ2-7, with 11 bases that match TRBD2. The CDR3 runs 17 residues. The germline V gene has CDR1 KGHSH and CDR2 LQKENI. J gave up 1 base and V 1 base, and 6 bases lay outside the gene matches. CDR3 region: CASSPLAGGPQSYEQYF. Written as DNA, the CDR3 is TGTGCCAGCTCACCACTAGCGGGAGGGCCTCAGTCCTACGAGCAGTACTTC. Variable domain in full (rest from reference TRBV18 and TRBJ2-7): NAGVMQNPRHLVRRRGQEARLRCSPMKGHSHVYWYRQLPEEGLKFMVYLQKENIIDESGMPKERFSAEFPKEGPSILRIQQVVRGDSAAYFCASSPLAGGPQSYEQYFGPGTRLTVT.

This clonotype was found many times. The rearrangement links TRBV4-2 to TRBJ2-1; possibly TRBD2 for D (5 bases). Between the trimmed V and J ends, which lost 4 bases and 5 bases, there was a span of 21 bases. The length of the CDR3 is 17 residues. Germline values: CDR1 LGHNA, CDR2 YNFKEQ. The CDR3 loop reads CASSPRAVGEYDNEQFF. In DNA form, the CDR3 reads TGTGCCAGCAGCCCCAGAGCAGTTGGGGAGTATGACAATGAGCAGTTCTTC.

This clonotype showed up just a few times. The chain links TRBV20-1 to TRBJ2-7; D remains ambiguous. The CDR3 runs to 13 residues. The V and J ends lost 5 bases and 5 bases respectively, with 16 bases between them. The germline V gene has CDR1 DFQATT and CDR2 SNEGSKA (reference sequence). The CDR3 DNA reads TGCAGTGCTCTCCAACCGGGCCGTGACGAGCAGTACTTC. Amino acid sequence: CSALQPGRDEQYF.

This clonotype was recorded at least ten times. J is TRBJ1-2 and V is TRBV6-1; D is unresolved. The CDR3 extends over 15 amino acids. CDR1 and CDR2 from the germline V gene are MNHNS and SASEGT. Deletions cut 5 bases from V and 4 bases from J, with 17 bases between. The CDR3 protein is CASSLWEGGSYGYTF. The CDR3 DNA follows: TGTGCCAGCAGTCTCTGGGAGGGCGGGAGCTATGGCTACACCTTC.

Many counts were recorded for this clonotype. The V gene is TRBV7-2, the J gene TRBJ1-2; D remains unclear. The CDR3 has 13 residues. V shed 5 bases and J shed 10 bases, with 17 bases lying between them. Germline-derived CDR1 and CDR2 are SGHTA and FQGNSA. CDR3 sequence reads: CASSPDGRRDYTF. CDR3 nucleotide sequence: TGTGCCAGCAGCCCCGATGGAAGGCGAGACTACACCTTC.

This clonotype was picked up many times. The rearrangement joins TRBV11-2 to TRBJ1-1; the D is unclear. Trimming cost V 0 bases and J 0 bases, with 17 bases left between them. The CDR3 covers 18 residues. Germline CDR1 SGHAT, CDR2 FQNNGV. CDR3 region: CASSLDVRMGTMNTEAFF. CDR3 coding DNA: TGTGCCAGCAGCTTAGATGTAAGAATGGGTACCATGAACACTGAAGCTTTCTTT. The whole variable domain, filled in from reference TRBV11-2 and TRBJ1-1, reads EAGVAQSPRYKIIEKRQSVAFWCNPISGHATLYWYQQILGQGPKLLIQFQNNGVVDDSQLPKDRFSAERLKGVDSTLKIQPAKLEDSAVYLCASSLDVRMGTMNTEAFFGQGTRLTVV.

This clonotype was counted ten times or more. The V gene is TRBV7-2, the J gene TRBJ1-5; a possible D gene is TRBD1 (6 bases). Trimming removed 4 bases from V and 4 bases from J, with 8 bases in between. The CDR3 is made up of 13 amino acids. The germline V gene encodes CDR1 SGHTA and CDR2 FQGNSA. The CDR3 DNA reads TGTGCCAGCAGCTCCCAGGGGAATCAGCCCCAGCATTTT. It yields the protein CASSSQGNQPQHF.

This clonotype was counted ten times or more. The J gene is TRBJ2-1, the V gene TRBV6-6; either TRBD1 or TRBD2 may supply D (6 bases each). The V and J ends lost 6 bases and 10 bases respectively, with 25 bases between them. The germline CDR1 and CDR2 sequences are MNHNY and SVGAGI (reference sequence). This CDR3 comprises 16 residues. The chain's CDR3 is CASSHGARVRGPEQFF. The CDR3 nucleotides read TGTGCCAGCAGCCATGGGGCAAGGGTCCGGGGGCCAGAGCAGTTCTTC.

This clonotype was seen ten or more times. This chain uses TRBV12-3 or TRBV12-4 with TRBJ2-7, with D tentatively TRBD1 (5 bases). The CDR3 loop spans 14 amino acids. Trimming removed 5 bases from V and 2 bases from J, with 13 bases in between. The CDR3 sequence: CASSPRSRAYEQYF. CDR3 nucleotides: TGTGCCAGCAGTCCCCGGTCCAGGGCCTACGAGCAGTACTTC.

The CDR3 DNA reads as TGCGCCAGCAGCTTGGCTTTGGGGGGGCACGGCTATGGCTACACCTTC. This codes for CASSLALGGHGYGYTF. V is TRBV5-1 and J is TRBJ1-2, with a tentative D call TRBD1 (6 bases). This CDR3 is 16 amino acids long. Germline V gene lookup returns CDR1 SGHRS and CDR2 YFSETQ. The ends were cut back, 0 bases at V and 4 bases at J, with 16 bases in the middle.